Each of the 15 T cell receptor beta chains below was sequenced from the same sample in a study of blood T cell repertoires in COVID-19. TCRdb keeps only in-frame clones here, not all; method: immunoSEQ multiplex PCR. The repertoire includes approximately 70,000 clones, roughly 85% of them detected once, and about a quarter sits in the top ten. Sequencing input: peripheral blood. Every receptor here comes from a man between 60 and 75 years old with active or convalescent COVID-19.

This chain connects TRBV6-5 to TRBJ1-5, with no clear D. Trimming took 0 bases from V and 7 from J, leaving 7 bases between them. The germline V gene encodes CDR1 MNHEY and CDR2 SVGAGI. There are 13 residues in the CDR3. The CDR3 nucleotides read TGTGCCAGCAGTTACTCGAGAGGGCAGCCCCAGCATTTT. It translates to CASSYSRGQPQHF.

This clone has more than one count but fewer than ten. The chain carries TRBV6-5 and TRBJ2-1; no reliable D call. From germline, CDR1 is MNHEY and CDR2 SVGAGI. Trimming cost V 8 bases and J 0 bases, with 8 bases left between them. The CDR3 spans 13 residues. CDR3 protein: CASSPSSYNEQFF. CDR3 DNA: TGTGCCAGCTCACCCAGCTCCTACAATGAGCAGTTCTTC.

This chain connects TRBV28 to TRBJ1-5; 8 nucleotides align to TRBD1. V was pared by 10 bases and J by 1 base, with 6 bases of the junction left unmatched. CDR3 length equals 14 residues. Germline lookup yields CDR1 MDHEN and CDR2 SYDVKM. CDR3 bases: TGTGCCACCACAGGGGGATGGAGCAATCAGCCCCAGCATTTT. Residues: CATTGGWSNQPQHF.

The CDR3 loop reads CASSWAPSTDTQYF. The CDR3 DNA follows: TGCGCCAGCAGCTGGGCGCCGAGCACAGATACGCAGTATTTT. The chain has TRBV5-1 and TRBJ2-3; D not resolved. This CDR3 has 14 amino acids. V lost 3 bases, J lost 0 bases, and 8 bases lay in between. CDR1 and CDR2 from the germline V gene are SGHRS and YFSETQ.

This clone is a singleton in its sample. V and J are TRBV5-4 and TRBJ2-7; D may be TRBD2 (6 bases). The CDR3 is made up of 14 amino acids. CDR1 SGHNT and CDR2 YYREEE come from the germline V gene (reference sequence). With 0 bases removed from V and 5 bases from J, the gap between germline ends came to 12 bases. The CDR3 sequence: CASSLVEGSHEQYF. For the CDR3, the DNA is TGTGCCAGCAGCTTGGTGGAGGGTTCCCACGAGCAGTACTTC.

V usage is TRBV5-1 and J usage is TRBJ1-6, with D maybe TRBD1 (5 bases). The V gene's germline CDR1 is SGHRS and CDR2 YFSETQ. This CDR3 spans 15 amino acids. Trimming took off 0 bases at V and 8 bases at J, with 12 bases between the two ends. The CDR3 DNA sequence: TGCGCCAGCAGCTTGGGATCAACAGGAGATTCACCCCTCCACTTT. Amino acid sequence: CASSLGSTGDSPLHF.

The genes are TRBV6-2 or TRBV6-3 and TRBJ1-2; 8 bases match TRBD1. Per the germline V gene, CDR1 is MNHEY and CDR2 is SVGEGT. The CDR3 totals 16 residues. V lost 4 bases to trimming and J lost 7 bases; unmatched junction nucleotides: 14. CDR3 bases: TGTGCCAGCAGTTTCGACCCGGACAGGGCAAGGCCTGGCTACACCTTC. Protein: CASSFDPDRARPGYTF.

This clone has a single count. The V and J genes are TRBV29-1 and TRBJ2-5, with 7 bases lining up with TRBD1. V was pared by 6 bases and J by 4 bases, with 8 bases of the junction left unmatched. This CDR3 has 13 amino acids. Germline lookup yields CDR1 SQVTM and CDR2 ANQGSEA. This chain's CDR3 is CSVSTGVVETQYF. The CDR3, as DNA: TGCAGCGTGTCAACAGGGGTGGTAGAGACCCAGTACTTC.

This chain joins TRBV5-1 and TRBJ1-1, with 10 bases fitting TRBD1. V was pared by 4 bases and J by 6 bases, with 3 bases of the junction left unmatched. CDR3 length equals 13 residues. The germline V gene has CDR1 SGHRS and CDR2 YFSETQ. DNA for the CDR3: TGCGCCAGCAGCGGGACAGGGGCTTCTGAAGCTTTCTTT. Amino acids: CASSGTGASEAFF.

J is TRBJ2-5 and V is TRBV28; 8 bases align to TRBD2. This CDR3 comprises 14 residues. Per germline, CDR1 MDHEN and CDR2 SYDVKM. V gave up 6 bases and J gave up 2 bases; unmatched junction bases: 5. The CDR3 bases are TGTGCCAGCAGCTCGGGGGGGGCTCAAGAGACCCAGTACTTC. It is translated as CASSSGGAQETQYF.

The chain recombines TRBV4-2 with TRBJ2-2; 10 bases are shared with TRBD2. CDR1 and CDR2 (germline): LGHNA, YNFKEQ. This CDR3 has 18 amino acids. The V segment lost 0 bases and the J segment 3 bases; nucleotides outside the gene matches: 7. The CDR3 nucleotides are TGTGCCAGCAGCCAAGAAGGCGGAGCGGGGGGGGACACCGGGGAGCTGTTTTTT. Its protein is CASSQEGGAGGDTGELFF.

This clone occurred once. The rearrangement links TRBV4-3 to TRBJ2-3; TRBD2 matches 12 bases. The CDR3 length is 15 residues. With V trimmed by 6 bases and J by 5 bases, 6 bases remained unmatched. Germline-derived CDR1 and CDR2 are LGHNA and YSLEER. DNA for the CDR3: TGCGCCAGCAGACCTAGCGGGGGGGCCGGAGATACGCAGTATTTT. Translation: CASRPSGGAGDTQYF.

The V and J genes are TRBV9 and TRBJ2-3; D possibly corresponds to TRBD2 (5 bases). Per the germline V gene, CDR1 is SGDLS and CDR2 is YYNGEE. The CDR3 sequence is 14 residues long. Trimming left V 0 bases short and J 5 bases short, with 10 bases between. The CDR3 sequence is CASSVGTVEDTQYF. Here the CDR3 DNA reads TGTGCCAGCAGCGTAGGGACTGTTGAAGATACGCAGTATTTT. Complete variable domain (other parts from reference TRBV9 and TRBJ2-3): DSGVTQTPKHLITATGQRVTLRCSPRSGDLSVYWYQQSLDQGLQFLIQYYNGEERAKGNILERFSAQQFPDLHSELNLSSLELGDSALYFCASSVGTVEDTQYFGPGTRLTVL.

This clone was seen once. CDR3 in DNA: TGTGCCAGCAGTCCGGGACAGGCGAACTATGGCTACACCTTC. As protein: CASSPGQANYGYTF. The rearrangement uses TRBV6-4 and TRBJ1-2; 8 bases line up with TRBD1. Germline assignment: CDR1 MRHNA and CDR2 SNTAGT. CDR3 size: 14 residues. V dropped 5 bases and J dropped 2; count of bases not matched to a gene: 4.

This clone has just a few counts. The chain recombines TRBV6-5 with TRBJ1-2; D may be TRBD1 (6 bases). This CDR3 is 13 amino acids long. In germline, CDR1 is MNHEY, CDR2 SVGAGI. V shed 6 bases and J shed 8 bases, with 16 bases lying between them. This chain's CDR3 is CASRADRRTGYTF. In DNA, the CDR3 is TGTGCCAGCAGGGCAGACAGGAGAACAGGCTACACCTTC.